The rows below give T cell receptor beta chains drawn from one sample of a study of breast tumors, draining lymph nodes, adjacent tissues. TCRdb fed the multiplex PCR reads into MiXCR, producing one record per CDR3 protein. The table records 70,000 to 85,000 distinct CDR3 sequences, around 20% of them present only once. Sequenced material: axillary lymph node tissue. The origin of the receptors is a female donor with breast cancer. Some clones in this sample may be carry-over from other donors' samples. Each CDR3 is given with its conserved first and last residue. Fields, in order: D gene, J gene, V gene, CDR3 length, clone size, CDR3 DNA, CDR3 protein. The D gene is left open where the match is weak. A clone size is listed for some rows: how often the clone was seen (once, few, many), or a class if it is expanded.

d_gene: TRBD2; j_gene: TRBJ2-3; v_gene: TRBV28; len: 15; abundance: -; CDR3nt: TGTGCCAGCAGTTTAAGCGGGAAAGGCACAGATACGCAGTATTTT; CDR3aa: CASSLSGKGTDTQYF
d_gene: TRBD2; j_gene: TRBJ2-1; v_gene: TRBV29-1; len: 16; abundance: many; CDR3nt: TGCAGCGTTCTCAAGATCGGGACTAGCCTTCTCAATGAGCAGTTCTTC; CDR3aa: CSVLKIGTSLLNEQFF
d_gene: -; j_gene: TRBJ1-6; v_gene: TRBV20-1; len: 15; abundance: many; CDR3nt: TGCAGTGCTAGAGATGGGCAGGGGTCGGGGTCACCCCTCCACTTT; CDR3aa: CSARDGQGSGSPLHF
d_gene: TRBD2; j_gene: TRBJ2-7; v_gene: TRBV29-1; len: 16; abundance: many; CDR3nt: TGCAGCGTTGCAAGGGGACTAGCGGGAGGGCCTTACGAGCAGTACTTC; CDR3aa: CSVARGLAGGPYEQYF
d_gene: TRBD1; j_gene: TRBJ2-2; v_gene: TRBV20-1; len: 16; abundance: many; CDR3nt: TGCAGTGCTAGGAGGGGGACAGGACAGGTGACCGGGGAGCTGTTTTTT; CDR3aa: CSARRGTGQVTGELFF
d_gene: -; j_gene: TRBJ2-5; v_gene: TRBV9; len: 13; abundance: many; CDR3nt: TGTGCCAGCAGCGTAGAGACCCAAGAGACCCAGTACTTC; CDR3aa: CASSVETQETQYF
d_gene: -; j_gene: TRBJ2-3; v_gene: TRBV28; len: 16; abundance: -; CDR3nt: TGTGCCAGCAGGCCACCAGGCCTGGCTAGCACAGATACGCAGTATTTT; CDR3aa: CASRPPGLASTDTQYF
d_gene: -; j_gene: TRBJ2-5; v_gene: TRBV11-2; len: 13; abundance: many; CDR3nt: TGTGCCAGCAGCCCAGGGCCTCGGGAGACCCAGTACTTC; CDR3aa: CASSPGPRETQYF
d_gene: -; j_gene: TRBJ2-2; v_gene: TRBV12-3/TRBV12-4; len: 15; abundance: many; CDR3nt: TGTGCCAGCAGTTTCAGGAGGGCCGGCACCGGGGAGCTGTTTTTT; CDR3aa: CASSFRRAGTGELFF
d_gene: -; j_gene: TRBJ1-4; v_gene: TRBV12-3/TRBV12-4; len: 14; abundance: many; CDR3nt: TGTGCCAGCCGCCTTGGAGGGGATGACGAAAAACTGTTTTTT; CDR3aa: CASRLGGDDEKLFF
d_gene: TRBD1; j_gene: TRBJ1-4; v_gene: TRBV6-1; len: 14; abundance: many; CDR3nt: TGTGCCAGCAGTGATCCGACAGGGCACGAAAAACTGTTTTTT; CDR3aa: CASSDPTGHEKLFF
d_gene: -; j_gene: TRBJ1-4; v_gene: TRBV5-1; len: 14; abundance: many; CDR3nt: TGCGCCAGCAGCTTTGGGGACAACAATGAAAAACTGTTTTTT; CDR3aa: CASSFGDNNEKLFF
d_gene: -; j_gene: TRBJ1-1; v_gene: TRBV5-1; len: 14; abundance: -; CDR3nt: TGCGCCAGCAGCGTGGATGGTGTACGCACTGAAGCTTTCTTT; CDR3aa: CASSVDGVRTEAFF
d_gene: -; j_gene: TRBJ2-7; v_gene: TRBV6-2/TRBV6-3; len: 14; abundance: many; CDR3nt: TGTGCCAGCAGTTACATCGGACACGGCTACGAGCAGTACTTC; CDR3aa: CASSYIGHGYEQYF
d_gene: -; j_gene: TRBJ2-2; v_gene: TRBV4-2; len: 16; abundance: many; CDR3nt: TGTGCCAGCAGCCAAGAGACGGGACCCTTCACCGGGGAGCTGTTTTTT; CDR3aa: CASSQETGPFTGELFF
d_gene: TRBD2; j_gene: TRBJ2-1; v_gene: TRBV6-2/TRBV6-3; len: 18; abundance: -; CDR3nt: TGTGCCAGCAGTTACTCGAGGGCCCTGGGCGGGAGGTTAGATGAGCAGTTCTTC; CDR3aa: CASSYSRALGGRLDEQFF
d_gene: -; j_gene: TRBJ2-7; v_gene: TRBV5-8; len: 12; abundance: many; CDR3nt: TGTGCCAGCAGTTCGGACGGCTACGAGCAGTACTTC; CDR3aa: CASSSDGYEQYF
d_gene: -; j_gene: TRBJ1-2; v_gene: TRBV6-1; len: 12; abundance: many; CDR3nt: TGTGCCAGCAGTGAAGGACACTATGGCTACACCTTC; CDR3aa: CASSEGHYGYTF
d_gene: -; j_gene: TRBJ2-7; v_gene: TRBV12-3/TRBV12-4; len: 13; abundance: many; CDR3nt: TGTGCCAGCACCCAAGGGGTTAGCTACGAGCAGTACTTC; CDR3aa: CASTQGVSYEQYF
d_gene: -; j_gene: TRBJ2-5; v_gene: TRBV6-5; len: 12; abundance: few; CDR3nt: TGTGCCAGCAGTTATGGCCAAGAGACCCAGTACTTC; CDR3aa: CASSYGQETQYF
d_gene: -; j_gene: TRBJ1-3; v_gene: TRBV19; len: 17; abundance: many; CDR3nt: TGTGCCAGTAGTATGGGGAGAGGAGGGCTTGCTGGAAACACCATATATTTT; CDR3aa: CASSMGRGGLAGNTIYF
d_gene: -; j_gene: TRBJ2-7; v_gene: TRBV7-2; len: 11; abundance: many; CDR3nt: TGTGCCAGCAGGACCGGGCAGAAACAGTACTTC; CDR3aa: CASRTGQKQYF
d_gene: -; j_gene: TRBJ2-7; v_gene: TRBV20-1; len: 14; abundance: many; CDR3nt: TGCAGTGCTAGGCACGGGAACAGGGGACTCGAGCAGTACTTC; CDR3aa: CSARHGNRGLEQYF
d_gene: TRBD2; j_gene: TRBJ2-1; v_gene: TRBV11-2; len: 14; abundance: many; CDR3nt: TGTGCCAGCAGCTTAGGGGGACTAACTCCTGAGCAGTTCTTC; CDR3aa: CASSLGGLTPEQFF
d_gene: -; j_gene: TRBJ2-1; v_gene: TRBV29-1; len: 13; abundance: many; CDR3nt: TGCAGCGTTCCGGCAGCCATACACAATGAGCAGTTCTTC; CDR3aa: CSVPAAIHNEQFF
d_gene: TRBD1; j_gene: TRBJ2-6; v_gene: TRBV9; len: 17; abundance: many; CDR3nt: TGTGCCAGCAGCTCCGACAGGGTCTGGTCTGGGGCCAACGTCCTGACTTTC; CDR3aa: CASSSDRVWSGANVLTF
d_gene: -; j_gene: TRBJ1-2; v_gene: TRBV5-1; len: 14; abundance: many; CDR3nt: TGCGCCAGCAGCTTGGAAGGGGCTCCCTATGGCTACACCTTC; CDR3aa: CASSLEGAPYGYTF
d_gene: -; j_gene: TRBJ1-5; v_gene: TRBV19; len: 15; abundance: once; CDR3nt: TGTGCCAGTAGAATCTCCCGGGACATCAATCAGCCCCAGCATTTT; CDR3aa: CASRISRDINQPQHF
d_gene: TRBD2; j_gene: TRBJ2-5; v_gene: TRBV27; len: 14; abundance: few; CDR3nt: TGTGCCAGCAGTTTAGGACTAGCGGGAGCAATCCAGTACTTC; CDR3aa: CASSLGLAGAIQYF
d_gene: -; j_gene: TRBJ2-1; v_gene: TRBV25-1; len: 13; abundance: many; CDR3nt: TGTGCCAGCATGGGGGGTTTCCAGGGCGAGCAGTTCTTC; CDR3aa: CASMGGFQGEQFF
d_gene: -; j_gene: TRBJ2-5; v_gene: TRBV14; len: 15; abundance: many; CDR3nt: TGTGCCAGCAGCCATTTGGAGACGGGACAAGAGACCCAGTACTTC; CDR3aa: CASSHLETGQETQYF
d_gene: TRBD2; j_gene: TRBJ2-5; v_gene: TRBV7-6; len: 15; abundance: -; CDR3nt: TGTGCCAGCAGCTGGGGCGGGAGTGGAGGGGAGACCCAGTACTTC; CDR3aa: CASSWGGSGGETQYF
d_gene: -; j_gene: TRBJ2-7; v_gene: TRBV5-1; len: 14; abundance: many; CDR3nt: TGCGCCAGCACCCTGGGAAGGGCCGGCGACGAGCAGTACTTC; CDR3aa: CASTLGRAGDEQYF
d_gene: -; j_gene: TRBJ2-7; v_gene: TRBV5-8; len: 14; abundance: many; CDR3nt: TGTGCCAGCAGCTTGCGGGGGCCAACCTACGAGCAGTACTTC; CDR3aa: CASSLRGPTYEQYF
d_gene: TRBD2; j_gene: TRBJ2-1; v_gene: TRBV19; len: 16; abundance: many; CDR3nt: TGTGCCAGTAGTACAATTAGCGGGAGGGCCATGGATGAGCAGTTCTTC; CDR3aa: CASSTISGRAMDEQFF
d_gene: TRBD2; j_gene: TRBJ2-3; v_gene: TRBV20-1; len: 14; abundance: -; CDR3nt: TGCAGTGCCCCCGGTTCTAGCGGAACAGATACGCAGTATTTT; CDR3aa: CSAPGSSGTDTQYF
d_gene: -; j_gene: TRBJ1-1; v_gene: TRBV6-5; len: 14; abundance: -; CDR3nt: TGTGCCAGCAGTTACTATAGGCAGACCACTGAAGCTTTCTTT; CDR3aa: CASSYYRQTTEAFF
d_gene: -; j_gene: TRBJ2-5; v_gene: TRBV7-2; len: 14; abundance: few; CDR3nt: TGTGCCAGCAGCACGGACAGCCTCCCAGGGACCCAGTACTTC; CDR3aa: CASSTDSLPGTQYF
d_gene: -; j_gene: TRBJ2-2; v_gene: TRBV19; len: 13; abundance: many; CDR3nt: TGTGCCAGTAGCGGGAGTGGGTTCGGGGAGCTGTTTTTT; CDR3aa: CASSGSGFGELFF
d_gene: -; j_gene: TRBJ2-5; v_gene: TRBV9; len: 14; abundance: -; CDR3nt: TGTGCCAGCAGCCGCGGGGACAGCCAAGTGACCCAGTACTTC; CDR3aa: CASSRGDSQVTQYF
d_gene: TRBD1; j_gene: TRBJ1-4; v_gene: TRBV20-1; len: 15; abundance: many; CDR3nt: TGCAGTGCTAGAGGGATACAGGGGGAGGAAGAAAAACTGTTTTTT; CDR3aa: CSARGIQGEEEKLFF
d_gene: -; j_gene: TRBJ2-7; v_gene: TRBV20-1; len: 13; abundance: medium-sized; CDR3nt: TGCAGTGCATCGCAGGGGCACACCTACGAGCAGTACTTC; CDR3aa: CSASQGHTYEQYF
d_gene: -; j_gene: TRBJ2-5; v_gene: TRBV24-1; len: 12; abundance: many; CDR3nt: TGTGCCACGGGGACTCTTGGGGAGACCCAGTACTTC; CDR3aa: CATGTLGETQYF
d_gene: TRBD2; j_gene: TRBJ2-3; v_gene: TRBV20-1; len: 16; abundance: many; CDR3nt: TGCAGTGCTAGAGATTTACTAGCGGGGGTAGCAGATACGCAGTATTTT; CDR3aa: CSARDLLAGVADTQYF
d_gene: TRBD2; j_gene: TRBJ2-3; v_gene: TRBV20-1; len: 17; abundance: many; CDR3nt: TGCAGTGCTAGAGCCCGAAGGCGGCTAGCGGGGACAGATACGCAGTATTTT; CDR3aa: CSARARRRLAGTDTQYF
d_gene: -; j_gene: TRBJ2-7; v_gene: TRBV3-2; len: 16; abundance: -; CDR3nt: TGTGCCAGCAGCCAAGATGCCGCGGGGGACGCCTACGAGCAGTACTTC; CDR3aa: CASSQDAAGDAYEQYF
d_gene: -; j_gene: TRBJ2-6; v_gene: TRBV19; len: 14; abundance: few; CDR3nt: TGTGCCAGTAGTCAGGTCTCTGGGGCCAACGTCCTGACTTTC; CDR3aa: CASSQVSGANVLTF
d_gene: -; j_gene: TRBJ2-3; v_gene: TRBV4-3; len: 15; abundance: many; CDR3nt: TGCGCCAGCAGCACATACAGGGTGGGGACAGATACGCAGTATTTT; CDR3aa: CASSTYRVGTDTQYF
d_gene: -; j_gene: TRBJ1-2; v_gene: TRBV19; len: 14; abundance: many; CDR3nt: TGTGCCAGTAGTATAAGGACGGCCTCTAAGGGCTACACCTTC; CDR3aa: CASSIRTASKGYTF
d_gene: -; j_gene: TRBJ2-2; v_gene: TRBV3-1; len: 12; abundance: -; CDR3nt: TGTGCCAGCGGAAAGGTTGGCGGGGAGCTGTTTTTT; CDR3aa: CASGKVGGELFF
d_gene: -; j_gene: TRBJ2-1; v_gene: TRBV20-1; len: 15; abundance: many; CDR3nt: TGCAGTGCTAGAGGGGCCTTCGTTTCCTACAATGAGCAGTTCTTC; CDR3aa: CSARGAFVSYNEQFF
d_gene: TRBD2; j_gene: TRBJ2-7; v_gene: TRBV10-3; len: 13; abundance: many; CDR3nt: TGTGCCATCAGTGAAGAGGCGGGAGTCGAGCAGTACTTC; CDR3aa: CAISEEAGVEQYF
d_gene: TRBD1; j_gene: TRBJ1-5; v_gene: TRBV6-2/TRBV6-3; len: 15; abundance: -; CDR3nt: TGTGCCAGCAGTTCGCTCAGGGGGCAGTGTCAGCCCCAGCATTTT; CDR3aa: CASSSLRGQCQPQHF
d_gene: -; j_gene: TRBJ2-1; v_gene: TRBV11-1; len: 13; abundance: many; CDR3nt: TGTGCCAGCATAGGGCCTCTCTACAATGAGCAGTTCTTC; CDR3aa: CASIGPLYNEQFF
d_gene: TRBD2; j_gene: TRBJ2-7; v_gene: TRBV6-1; len: 16; abundance: many; CDR3nt: TGTGCCACTCGCTCGACGAGCGGGAGCCCCACCTACGAGCAGTACTTC; CDR3aa: CATRSTSGSPTYEQYF